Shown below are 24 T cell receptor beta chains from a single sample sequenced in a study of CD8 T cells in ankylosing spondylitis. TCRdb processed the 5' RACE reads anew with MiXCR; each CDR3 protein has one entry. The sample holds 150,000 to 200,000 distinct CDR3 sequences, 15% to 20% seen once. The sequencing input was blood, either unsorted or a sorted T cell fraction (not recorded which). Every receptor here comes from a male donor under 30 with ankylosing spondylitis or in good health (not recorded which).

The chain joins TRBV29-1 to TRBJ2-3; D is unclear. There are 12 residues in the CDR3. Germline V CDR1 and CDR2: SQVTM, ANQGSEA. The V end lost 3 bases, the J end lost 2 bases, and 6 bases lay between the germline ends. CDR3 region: CSVEESTDTQYF. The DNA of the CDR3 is TGCAGCGTTGAGGAGTCCACAGATACGCAGTATTTT.

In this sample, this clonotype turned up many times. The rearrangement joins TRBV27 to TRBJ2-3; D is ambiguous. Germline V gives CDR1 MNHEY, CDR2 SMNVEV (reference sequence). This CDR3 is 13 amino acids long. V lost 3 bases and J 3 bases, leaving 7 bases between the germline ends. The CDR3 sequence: CASSLIKTDTQYF. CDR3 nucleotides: TGTGCCAGCAGTTTGATTAAAACAGATACGCAGTATTTT.

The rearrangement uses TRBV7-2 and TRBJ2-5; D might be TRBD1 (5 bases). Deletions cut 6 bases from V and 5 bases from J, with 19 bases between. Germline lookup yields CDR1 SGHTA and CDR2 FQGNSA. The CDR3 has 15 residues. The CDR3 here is CASSPAGAKGETQYF. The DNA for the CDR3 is TGTGCCAGCAGTCCTGCTGGGGCAAAAGGGGAGACCCAGTACTTC.

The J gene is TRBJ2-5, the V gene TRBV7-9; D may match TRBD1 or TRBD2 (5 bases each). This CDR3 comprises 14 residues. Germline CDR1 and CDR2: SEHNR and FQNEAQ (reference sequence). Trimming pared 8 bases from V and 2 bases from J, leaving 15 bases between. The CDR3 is CASGGTGKQETQYF. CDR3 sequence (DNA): TGTGCCAGCGGGGGAACAGGAAAACAAGAGACCCAGTACTTC.

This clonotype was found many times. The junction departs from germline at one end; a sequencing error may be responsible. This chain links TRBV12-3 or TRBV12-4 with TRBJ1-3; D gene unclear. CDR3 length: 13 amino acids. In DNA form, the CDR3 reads TGTGCCAGCAGTTTGCCAAGTGGAAACACCACATATTTT. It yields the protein CASSLPSGNTTYF.

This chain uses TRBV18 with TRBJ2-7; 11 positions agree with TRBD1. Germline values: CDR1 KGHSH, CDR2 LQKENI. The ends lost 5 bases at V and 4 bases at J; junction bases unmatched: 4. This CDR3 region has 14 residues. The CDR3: CASSAGQGEYEQYV. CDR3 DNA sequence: TGTGCCAGCTCAGCGGGACAGGGGGAATACGAGCAGTACGTC.

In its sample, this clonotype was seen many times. CDR3 protein: CASSQGLAGPRTLNEQFF. The DNA of the CDR3 is TGTGCCAGCAGCCAGGGACTAGCGGGCCCAAGGACCCTAAATGAGCAGTTCTTC. The J gene is TRBJ2-1, the V gene TRBV3-1; TRBD2 matches 12 bases. V shed 3 bases, J shed 7 bases, and the junction held 13 bases outside the gene matches. The V gene's germline CDR1 is LGHDT and CDR2 YNNKEL (reference sequence). This CDR3 comprises 18 residues.

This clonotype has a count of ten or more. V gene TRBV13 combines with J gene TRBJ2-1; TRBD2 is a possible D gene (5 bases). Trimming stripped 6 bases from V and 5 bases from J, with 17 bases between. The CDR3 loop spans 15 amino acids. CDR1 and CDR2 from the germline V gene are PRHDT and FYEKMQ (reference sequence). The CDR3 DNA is TGTGCCAGCAGGCCCTCTAGCCGGATTAACAATGAGCAGTTCTTC. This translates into CASRPSSRINNEQFF.

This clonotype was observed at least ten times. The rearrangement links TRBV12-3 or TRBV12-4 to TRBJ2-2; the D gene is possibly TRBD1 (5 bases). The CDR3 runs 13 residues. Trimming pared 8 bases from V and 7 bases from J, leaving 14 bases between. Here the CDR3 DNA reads TGTGCCAGCCAAATGGGGCCGATCGGGGAGCTGTTTTTT. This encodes CASQMGPIGELFF.

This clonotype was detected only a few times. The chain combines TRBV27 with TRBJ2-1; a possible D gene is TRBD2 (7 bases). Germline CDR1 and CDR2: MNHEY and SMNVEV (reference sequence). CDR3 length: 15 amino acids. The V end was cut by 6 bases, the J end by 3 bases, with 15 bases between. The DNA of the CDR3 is TGTGCCAGCAGAGGGTGGGGGGGGCACTACAATGAGCAGTTCTTC. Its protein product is CASRGWGGHYNEQFF.

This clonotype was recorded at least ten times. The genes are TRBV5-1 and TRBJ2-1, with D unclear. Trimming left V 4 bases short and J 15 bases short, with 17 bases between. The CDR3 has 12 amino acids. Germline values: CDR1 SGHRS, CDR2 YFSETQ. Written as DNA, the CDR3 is TGCGCCAGCAGCCCGGAGTACCCCCCGATGTTCTTC. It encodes CASSPEYPPMFF.

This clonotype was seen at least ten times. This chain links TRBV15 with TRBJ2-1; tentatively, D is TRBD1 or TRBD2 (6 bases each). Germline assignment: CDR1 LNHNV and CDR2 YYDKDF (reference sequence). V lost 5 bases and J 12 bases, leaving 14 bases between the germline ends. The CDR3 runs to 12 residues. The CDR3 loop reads CATSSLGGGQFF. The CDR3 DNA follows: TGTGCCACCAGCTCTCTCGGAGGGGGGCAGTTCTTC.

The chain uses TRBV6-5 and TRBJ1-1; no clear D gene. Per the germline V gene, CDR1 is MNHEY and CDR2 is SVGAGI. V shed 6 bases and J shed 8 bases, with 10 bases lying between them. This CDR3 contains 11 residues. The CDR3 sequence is CASRHGYEAFF. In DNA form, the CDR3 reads TGTGCCAGCAGACATGGTTACGAAGCTTTCTTT.

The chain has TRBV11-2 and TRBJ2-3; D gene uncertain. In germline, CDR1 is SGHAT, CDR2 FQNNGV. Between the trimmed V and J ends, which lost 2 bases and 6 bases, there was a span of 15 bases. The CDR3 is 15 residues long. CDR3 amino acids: CASSLSHNPVDTQYF. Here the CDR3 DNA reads TGTGCCAGCAGCTTATCACATAACCCAGTGGATACGCAGTATTTT. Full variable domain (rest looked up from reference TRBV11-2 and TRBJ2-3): EAGVAQSPRYKIIEKRQSVAFWCNPISGHATLYWYQQILGQGPKLLIQFQNNGVVDDSQLPKDRFSAERLKGVDSTLKIQPAKLEDSAVYLCASSLSHNPVDTQYFGPGTRLTVL.

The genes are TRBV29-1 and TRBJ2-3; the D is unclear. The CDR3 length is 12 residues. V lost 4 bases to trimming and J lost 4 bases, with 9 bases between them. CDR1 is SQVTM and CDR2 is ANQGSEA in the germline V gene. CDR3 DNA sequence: TGCAGCGTTGTACTCCCAGCAGATACGCAGTATTTT. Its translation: CSVVLPADTQYF.

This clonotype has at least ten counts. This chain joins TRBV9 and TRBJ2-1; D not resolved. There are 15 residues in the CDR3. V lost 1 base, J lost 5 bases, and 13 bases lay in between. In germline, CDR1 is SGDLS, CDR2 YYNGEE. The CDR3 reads CASSVLPGRDNEQFF. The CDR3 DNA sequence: TGTGCCAGCAGCGTATTGCCCGGGCGTGACAATGAGCAGTTCTTC.

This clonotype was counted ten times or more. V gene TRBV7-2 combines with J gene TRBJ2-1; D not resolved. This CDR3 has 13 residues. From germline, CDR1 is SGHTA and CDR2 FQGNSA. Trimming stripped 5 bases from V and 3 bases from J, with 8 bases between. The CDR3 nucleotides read TGTGCCAGCAGCCCTGGAAGCTACAATGAGCAGTTCTTC. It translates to CASSPGSYNEQFF.

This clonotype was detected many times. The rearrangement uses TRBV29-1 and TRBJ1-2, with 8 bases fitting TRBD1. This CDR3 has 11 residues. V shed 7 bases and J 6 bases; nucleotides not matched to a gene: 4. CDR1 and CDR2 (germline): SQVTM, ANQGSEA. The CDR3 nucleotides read TGCAGCGGGGCAGGGGGCGATGGCTACACCTTC. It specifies CSGAGGDGYTF.

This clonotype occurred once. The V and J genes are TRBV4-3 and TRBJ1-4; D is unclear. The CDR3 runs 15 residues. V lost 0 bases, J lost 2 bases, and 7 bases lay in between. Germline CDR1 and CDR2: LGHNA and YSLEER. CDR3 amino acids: CASSQDRLTNEKLFF. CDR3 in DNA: TGCGCCAGCAGCCAAGATCGTCTTACTAATGAAAAACTGTTTTTT.

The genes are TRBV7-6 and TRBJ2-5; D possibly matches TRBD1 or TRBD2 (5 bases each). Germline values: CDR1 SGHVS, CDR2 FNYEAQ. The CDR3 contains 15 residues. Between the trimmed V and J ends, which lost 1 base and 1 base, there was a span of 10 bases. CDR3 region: CASSLVNGGQETQYF. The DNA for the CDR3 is TGTGCCAGCAGCTTAGTAAATGGGGGCCAAGAGACCCAGTACTTC.

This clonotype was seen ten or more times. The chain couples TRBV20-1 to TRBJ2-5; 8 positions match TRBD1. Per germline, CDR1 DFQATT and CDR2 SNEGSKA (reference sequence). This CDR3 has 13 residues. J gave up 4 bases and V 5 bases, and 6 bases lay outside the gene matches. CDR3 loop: CSASRTGRETQYF. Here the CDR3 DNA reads TGCAGTGCTTCTCGGACAGGGCGAGAGACCCAGTACTTC.

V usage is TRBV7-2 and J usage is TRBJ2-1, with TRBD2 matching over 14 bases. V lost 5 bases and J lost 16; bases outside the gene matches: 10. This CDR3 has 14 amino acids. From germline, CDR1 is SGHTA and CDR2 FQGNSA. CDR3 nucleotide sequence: TGTGCCAGCAGCGGGACTAGCGGGGGAGAAGGGCAATTCTTC. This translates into CASSGTSGGEGQFF.

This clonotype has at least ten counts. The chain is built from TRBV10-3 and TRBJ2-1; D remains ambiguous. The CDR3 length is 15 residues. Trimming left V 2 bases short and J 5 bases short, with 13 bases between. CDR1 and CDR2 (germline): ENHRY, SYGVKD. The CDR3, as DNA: TGTGCCATCAGTGAGGGGTCCCTCCCGGACAATGAGCAGTTCTTC. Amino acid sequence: CAISEGSLPDNEQFF.

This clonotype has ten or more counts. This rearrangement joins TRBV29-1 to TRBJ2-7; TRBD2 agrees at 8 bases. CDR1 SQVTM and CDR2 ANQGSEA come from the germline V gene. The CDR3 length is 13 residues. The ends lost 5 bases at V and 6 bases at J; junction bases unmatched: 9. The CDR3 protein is CSVSRAGAPEQYF. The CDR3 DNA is TGCAGCGTTTCGCGAGCGGGAGCGCCCGAGCAGTACTTC.